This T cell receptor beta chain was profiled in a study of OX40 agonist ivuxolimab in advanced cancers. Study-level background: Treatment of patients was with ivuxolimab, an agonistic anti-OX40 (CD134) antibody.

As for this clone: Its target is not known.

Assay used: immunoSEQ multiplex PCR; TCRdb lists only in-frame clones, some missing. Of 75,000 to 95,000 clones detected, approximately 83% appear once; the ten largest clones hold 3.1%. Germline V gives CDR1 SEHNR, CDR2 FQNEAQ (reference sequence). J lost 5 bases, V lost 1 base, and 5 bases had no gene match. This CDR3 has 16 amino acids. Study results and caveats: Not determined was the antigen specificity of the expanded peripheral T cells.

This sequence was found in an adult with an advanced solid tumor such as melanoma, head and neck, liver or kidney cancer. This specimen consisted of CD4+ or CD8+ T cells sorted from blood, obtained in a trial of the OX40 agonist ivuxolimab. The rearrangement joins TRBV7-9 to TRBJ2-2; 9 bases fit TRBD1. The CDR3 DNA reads TGTGCCAGCAGCTTAGTGATGGGACAGGGAACCGGGGAGCTGTTTTTT. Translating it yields CASSLVMGQGTGELFF. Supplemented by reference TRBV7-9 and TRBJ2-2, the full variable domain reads DTGVSQNPRHKITKRGQNVTFRCDPISEHNRLYWYRQTLGQGPEFLTYFQNEAQLEKSRLLSDRFSAERPKGSFSTLEIQRTEQGDSAMYLCASSLVMGQGTGELFFGEGSRLTVL.